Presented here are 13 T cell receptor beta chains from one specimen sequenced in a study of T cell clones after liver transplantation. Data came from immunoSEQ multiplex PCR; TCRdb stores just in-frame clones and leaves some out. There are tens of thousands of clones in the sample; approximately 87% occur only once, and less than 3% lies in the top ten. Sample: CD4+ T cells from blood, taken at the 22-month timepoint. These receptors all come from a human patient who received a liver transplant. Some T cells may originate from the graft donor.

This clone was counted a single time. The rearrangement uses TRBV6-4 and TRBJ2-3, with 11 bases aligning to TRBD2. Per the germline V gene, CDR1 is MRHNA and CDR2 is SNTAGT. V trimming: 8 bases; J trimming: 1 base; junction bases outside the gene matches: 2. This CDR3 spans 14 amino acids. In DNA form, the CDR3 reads TGTGCCAGCTCACTAGCGGGAGGCACAGATACGCAGTATTTT. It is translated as CASSLAGGTDTQYF.

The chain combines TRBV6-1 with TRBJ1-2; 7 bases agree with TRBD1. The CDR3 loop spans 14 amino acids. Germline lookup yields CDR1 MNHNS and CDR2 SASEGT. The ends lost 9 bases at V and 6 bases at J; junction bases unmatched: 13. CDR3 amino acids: CASNTETGINGYTF. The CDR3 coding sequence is TGTGCCAGTAACACCGAGACAGGGATCAATGGCTACACCTTC.

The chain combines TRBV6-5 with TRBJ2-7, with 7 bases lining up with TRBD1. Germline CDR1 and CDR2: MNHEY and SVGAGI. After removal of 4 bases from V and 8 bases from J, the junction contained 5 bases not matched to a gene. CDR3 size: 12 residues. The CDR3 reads CASSSRQGKQYF. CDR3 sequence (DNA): TGTGCCAGCAGTTCACGACAGGGTAAGCAGTACTTC.

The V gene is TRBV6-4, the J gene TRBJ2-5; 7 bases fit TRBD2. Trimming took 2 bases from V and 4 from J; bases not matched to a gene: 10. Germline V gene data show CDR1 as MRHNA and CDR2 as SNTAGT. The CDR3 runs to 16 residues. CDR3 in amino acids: CASSDVAGRGLETQYF. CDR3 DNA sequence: TGTGCCAGCAGTGACGTAGCGGGCCGAGGCCTAGAGACCCAGTACTTC.

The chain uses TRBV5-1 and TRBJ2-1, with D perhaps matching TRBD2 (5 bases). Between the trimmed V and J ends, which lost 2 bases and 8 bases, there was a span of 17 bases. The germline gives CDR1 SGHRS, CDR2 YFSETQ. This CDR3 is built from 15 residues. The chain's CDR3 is CASSLLGRVRDEQFF. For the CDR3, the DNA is TGCGCCAGCAGCTTACTAGGGAGAGTTAGGGATGAGCAGTTCTTC. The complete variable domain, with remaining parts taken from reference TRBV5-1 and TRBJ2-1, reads KAGVTQTPRYLIKTRGQQVTLSCSPISGHRSVSWYQQTPGQGLQFLFEYFSETQRNKGNFPGRFSGRQFSNSRSEMNVSTLELGDSALYLCASSLLGRVRDEQFFGPGTRLTVL.

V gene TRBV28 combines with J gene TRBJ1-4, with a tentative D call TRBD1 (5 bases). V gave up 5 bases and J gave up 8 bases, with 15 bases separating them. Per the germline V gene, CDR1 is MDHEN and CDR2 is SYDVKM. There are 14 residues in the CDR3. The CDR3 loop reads CASSPPGVEEKLFF. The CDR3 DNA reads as TGTGCCAGCAGTCCCCCGGGGGTAGAAGAAAAACTGTTTTTT.

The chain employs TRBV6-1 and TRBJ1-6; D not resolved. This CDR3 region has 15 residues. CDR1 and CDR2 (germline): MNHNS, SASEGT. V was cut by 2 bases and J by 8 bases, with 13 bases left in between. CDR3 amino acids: CASSEHQSDHSPLHF. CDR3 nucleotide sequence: TGTGCCAGCAGTGAACACCAGTCCGACCATTCACCCCTCCACTTT.

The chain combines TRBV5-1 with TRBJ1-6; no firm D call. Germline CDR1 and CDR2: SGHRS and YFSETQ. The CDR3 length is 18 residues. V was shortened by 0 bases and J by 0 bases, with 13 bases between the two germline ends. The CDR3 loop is CASSLDPPGNSYNSPLHF. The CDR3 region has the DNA TGCGCCAGCAGCTTGGACCCTCCGGGGAACTCCTATAATTCACCCCTCCACTTT.

Written as DNA, the CDR3 is TGCGCCAGCAGCTTGTCGGCAGGGGCTGATACGCAGTATTTT. Its protein product is CASSLSAGADTQYF. This chain connects TRBV5-1 to TRBJ2-3; perhaps TRBD1 as D (6 bases). Germline V gives CDR1 SGHRS, CDR2 YFSETQ. The CDR3 contains 14 residues. Trimming left V 1 base short and J 6 bases short, with 12 bases between.

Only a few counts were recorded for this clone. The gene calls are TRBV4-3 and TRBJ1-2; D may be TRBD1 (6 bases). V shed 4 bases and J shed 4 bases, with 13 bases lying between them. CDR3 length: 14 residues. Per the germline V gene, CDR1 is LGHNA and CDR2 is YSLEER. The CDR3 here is CASSPALGAYGYTF. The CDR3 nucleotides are TGCGCCAGCAGCCCCGCGCTGGGGGCCTATGGCTACACCTTC.

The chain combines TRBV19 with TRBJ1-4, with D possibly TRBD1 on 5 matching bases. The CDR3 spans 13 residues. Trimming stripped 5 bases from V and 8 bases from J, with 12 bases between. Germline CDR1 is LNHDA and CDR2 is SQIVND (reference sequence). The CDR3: CASSSGTAEKLFF. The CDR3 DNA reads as TGTGCCAGTAGTTCCGGGACTGCAGAAAAACTGTTTTTT.

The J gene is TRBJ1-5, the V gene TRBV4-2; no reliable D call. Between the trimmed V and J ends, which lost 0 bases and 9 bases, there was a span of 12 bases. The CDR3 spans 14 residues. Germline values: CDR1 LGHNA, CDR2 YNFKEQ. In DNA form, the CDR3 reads TGTGCCAGCAGCCAAGAGACTGCCGTAAGGCCCCAGCATTTT. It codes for CASSQETAVRPQHF.

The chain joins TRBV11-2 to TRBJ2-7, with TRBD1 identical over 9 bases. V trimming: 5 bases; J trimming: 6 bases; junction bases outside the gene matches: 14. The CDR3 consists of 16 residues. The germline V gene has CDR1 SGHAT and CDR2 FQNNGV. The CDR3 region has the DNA TGTGCCAGCAGCCCTCAGGCGGTGGGACAGGGTTCCGAGCAGTACTTC. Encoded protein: CASSPQAVGQGSEQYF.